These 14 T cell receptor beta chains originate from one sample sequenced in a study of blood T cell repertoires in COVID-19 (dated by TCRdb to 2020 to 2021). The library relied on the immunoSEQ multiplex PCR assay. What TCRdb holds here is the immuneACCESS table cut down to in-frame rearrangements. Part of the clones is not present; checked against another copy, under half of the missing clones reflect an unresolved V gene, and the others are unexplained. For this sample there are approximately 210,000 clones; 88% appear just once. Around 1.5% of the sample lies in the top ten. The sequencing sample was made of peripheral blood. These receptor sequences come from a man aged 18 to 30 with active or convalescent COVID-19.

The genes are TRBV28 and TRBJ2-1; possibly TRBD2 for D (6 bases). Germline CDR1 reads MDHEN; CDR2 reads SYDVKM. The CDR3 has 14 residues. Trimming removed 7 bases at V and 7 bases at J, with 17 bases between. Here the CDR3 DNA reads TGTGCCAGCAACCTCGGGAGTATGAGGAATGAGCAGTTCTTC. Translation gives CASNLGSMRNEQFF.

This clone was picked up one time. The rearrangement joins TRBV27 to TRBJ1-4, with TRBD1 identical over 9 bases. J gave up 4 bases and V 4 bases, and 4 bases lay outside the gene matches. CDR1 MNHEY and CDR2 SMNVEV come from the germline V gene (reference sequence). This CDR3 has 15 residues. Here the CDR3 DNA reads TGTGCCAGCAGTTCGGGACAGGGCCGTAATGAAAAACTGTTTTTT. Its protein is CASSSGQGRNEKLFF.

V gene TRBV7-3 combines with J gene TRBJ1-1; 12 bases are a match to TRBD1. Losses at the gene ends were 5 bases for V and 3 bases for J; bases not matched to a gene: 7. CDR1 and CDR2 from the germline V gene are SGHTA and FQGTGA. CDR3 size: 16 residues. The CDR3 spells CASSPGQGAMDTEAFF. Here the CDR3 DNA reads TGTGCCAGCAGCCCGGGACAGGGGGCGATGGACACTGAAGCTTTCTTT.

The J gene is TRBJ2-1, the V gene TRBV28, with a possible D match to TRBD1 (5 bases). V was cut by 7 bases and J by 3 bases, with 13 bases left in between. The CDR3 sequence is 14 residues long. Germline V CDR1 and CDR2: MDHEN, SYDVKM. The CDR3 coding sequence is TGTGCCAGCAAAGGGGCCGACGTCTACAATGAGCAGTTCTTC. It specifies CASKGADVYNEQFF.

This chain links TRBV6-5 with TRBJ2-5; 8 nucleotides align to TRBD2. V was pared by 2 bases and J by 5 bases, with 7 bases of the junction left unmatched. Germline V gene sequence: CDR1 MNHEY, CDR2 SVGAGI. CDR3 length: 15 residues. As DNA, the CDR3 is TGTGCCAGCAGTTACCTGGGGACGGGGGGGGAGACCCAGTACTTC. Protein sequence: CASSYLGTGGETQYF.

The chain couples TRBV5-1 to TRBJ2-5; 8 nucleotides agree with TRBD2. The CDR3 runs to 14 residues. V lost 4 bases and J lost 5; bases outside the gene matches: 7. Looked up from germline, CDR1 is SGHRS and CDR2 is YFSETQ. The CDR3 coding sequence is TGCGCCAGCAGCGGGGGACGGGAGGGGGAGACCCAGTACTTC. This translates into CASSGGREGETQYF.

This clone was recorded only once. The chain links TRBV3-1 (or the pseudogene TRBV3-2) to TRBJ2-2; unclear D gene. CDR1 LGHDT and CDR2 YNNKEL come from the germline V gene (reference sequence). With 8 bases removed from V and 1 base from J, the gap between germline ends came to 2 bases. This CDR3 contains 11 residues. The CDR3 loop reads CASRNTGELFF. The DNA for the CDR3 is TGTGCCAGCCGGAACACCGGGGAGCTGTTTTTT.

This chain joins TRBV7-3 and TRBJ2-5; D might be TRBD2 (5 bases). Trimming removed 3 bases at V and 3 bases at J, with 8 bases between. The CDR3 has 13 residues. The germline gives CDR1 SGHTA, CDR2 FQGTGA. The CDR3 bases are TGTGCCAGCAGCTTCTCGGGAAAAGAGACCCAGTACTTC. Its translation: CASSFSGKETQYF.

The V gene is TRBV28, the J gene TRBJ1-3; 7 nucleotides agree with TRBD1. Germline CDR1 is MDHEN and CDR2 is SYDVKM. V trimming: 5 bases; J trimming: 9 bases; junction bases outside the gene matches: 7. The CDR3 runs 13 residues. The CDR3 region has the DNA TGTGCCAGCAGTCCAGGGGGATTCGGCACCATATATTTT. This sequence encodes CASSPGGFGTIYF.

This chain links TRBV6-5 with TRBJ2-7; 8 positions agree with TRBD2. V shed 7 bases, J shed 0 bases, and the junction held 5 bases outside the gene matches. Germline V gene data show CDR1 as MNHEY and CDR2 as SVGAGI. This CDR3 has 14 amino acids. CDR3 bases: TGTGCCAGCAAACGAGGACTAGCCTCCTACGAGCAGTACTTC. It is translated as CASKRGLASYEQYF.

This chain links TRBV11-3 with TRBJ2-1, with 11 bases aligning to TRBD2. The CDR3 runs to 17 residues. The germline gives CDR1 SGHNT, CDR2 YENEEA. Unmatched junction bases numbered 8, after V lost 1 base and J lost 6 bases. CDR3 loop: CASSLGSPGLAANEQFF. CDR3 in DNA: TGTGCCAGCAGCTTAGGAAGTCCGGGACTAGCGGCCAATGAGCAGTTCTTC.

The chain has TRBV28 and TRBJ1-2; 9 nucleotides agree with TRBD1. CDR3 length: 16 residues. V lost 5 bases, J lost 2 bases, and 9 bases stayed unmatched. Germline CDR1 MDHEN, CDR2 SYDVKM. The CDR3 nucleotides are TGTGCCAGCAGTCTGGACAGGGGATTGTCGAACTATGGCTACACCTTC. This codes for CASSLDRGLSNYGYTF.

J is TRBJ1-2 and V is TRBV3-1 (or the pseudogene TRBV3-2); the match to TRBD1 covers 8 bases. The V segment lost 3 bases and the J segment 7 bases; nucleotides outside the gene matches: 7. This CDR3 has 14 residues. Germline V gene data show CDR1 as LGHDT and CDR2 as YNNKEL (reference sequence). The CDR3 nucleotides are TGTGCCAGCAGCCAGCCGCTTGGGACAGGTGGCTACACCTTC. Its protein product is CASSQPLGTGGYTF.

The J gene is TRBJ2-7, the V gene TRBV28, with 11 bases matching TRBD2. Germline V gives CDR1 MDHEN, CDR2 SYDVKM. The CDR3 has 15 residues. V lost 5 bases and J lost 7; bases outside the gene matches: 10. This CDR3 reads CASSPTSGGFGEQYF. The CDR3 region has the DNA TGTGCCAGCAGTCCAACTAGCGGGGGCTTTGGGGAGCAGTACTTC.